The 25 T cell receptor beta chains below were found in one sample sequenced in a study of shared clonotypes between healthy human individuals. TCRdb's copy holds only in-frame clones and misses some; the assay was immunoSEQ multiplex PCR. This repertoire shows about 700,000 clones, roughly 70% found once; its top ten account for 1.7%. Material: memory CD4+ T cells sorted from blood. The subset denotes: CD45RA-negative fraction. The receptors were gathered from a woman in her 30s in good health.

There are a few counts of this clone. This rearrangement joins TRBV6-5 to TRBJ1-2, with D uncertain. The V gene lost 5 bases and the J gene lost 1 base, with 8 bases spanning the gap. The CDR3 extends over 13 amino acids. Germline V gene sequence: CDR1 MNHEY, CDR2 SVGAGI. For the CDR3, the DNA is TGTGCCAGCAGTAAACAGATTAACTATGGCTACACCTTC. Encoded protein: CASSKQINYGYTF.

The chain uses TRBV11-3 and TRBJ2-3; the D gene could be TRBD1 or TRBD2 (5 bases each). The germline gives CDR1 SGHNT, CDR2 YENEEA. V lost 3 bases and J lost 5, with 15 bases in between. The CDR3 runs to 15 residues. The chain's CDR3 is CASSFGDAKGDTQYF. The CDR3, as DNA: TGTGCCAGCAGCTTTGGGGACGCCAAGGGAGATACGCAGTATTTT.

The chain recombines TRBV11-1 with TRBJ1-4, with 9 bases lining up with TRBD1. The trim removed 5 bases at V and 10 bases at J, leaving 14 bases unmatched. Germline values: CDR1 SGHAT, CDR2 FQDESV (reference sequence). This CDR3 contains 16 residues. CDR3 amino acids: CASSLDAPGQGAKLFF. CDR3 DNA: TGTGCCAGCAGCCTAGATGCTCCGGGACAGGGAGCAAAACTGTTTTTT. Looking up the rest from reference TRBV11-1 and TRBJ1-4 gives the full variable domain: EAEVAQSPRYKITEKSQAVAFWCDPISGHATLYWYRQILGQGPELLVQFQDESVVDDSQLPKDRFSAERLKGVDSTLKIQPAELGDSAMYLCASSLDAPGQGAKLFFGSGTQLSVL.

V usage is TRBV2 and J usage is TRBJ2-3, with 9 bases identical to TRBD2. The J segment lost 8 bases and the V segment lost 7 bases, leaving 13 bases of the junction unmatched. The CDR3 length is 15 residues. Germline loops: CDR1 SNHLY, CDR2 FYNNEI. CDR3 amino acids: CASNELAGDAGTQYF. CDR3 in DNA: TGTGCCAGCAATGAGTTAGCGGGAGATGCGGGTACGCAGTATTTT.

The V and J genes are TRBV7-2 and TRBJ1-4, with D perhaps TRBD1 (5 bases). CDR3 length: 15 amino acids. Trimming removed 3 bases at V and 4 bases at J, with 12 bases between. Per germline, CDR1 SGHTA and CDR2 FQGNSA. The CDR3 here is CASSLSGTINEKLFF. The CDR3 DNA follows: TGTGCCAGCAGCTTGTCCGGGACCATTAATGAAAAACTGTTTTTT.

J is TRBJ2-2 and V is TRBV29-1, with 8 bases aligning to TRBD1. J gave up 7 bases and V 6 bases, and 10 bases lay outside the gene matches. CDR3 length equals 14 residues. Germline V gene data show CDR1 as SQVTM and CDR2 as ANQGSEA. CDR3 amino acids: CSVTETGVVGELFF. The CDR3 DNA reads as TGCAGCGTAACCGAGACAGGGGTTGTCGGGGAGCTGTTTTTT.

The genes are TRBV19 and TRBJ2-7, with D tentatively TRBD2 (6 bases). Germline lookup yields CDR1 LNHDA and CDR2 SQIVND (reference sequence). Trimming cost V 5 bases and J 2 bases, with 13 bases left between them. The CDR3 loop spans 14 amino acids. The CDR3 loop is CASSDSGGPYEQYF. The CDR3 nucleotides are TGTGCCAGTAGTGACTCCGGAGGGCCCTACGAGCAGTACTTC.

The CDR3 spells CASKPITEAFF. The CDR3 region has the DNA TGCGCCAGCAAGCCTATCACTGAAGCTTTCTTT. The chain links TRBV23-1 to TRBJ1-1; unclear D gene. TRBV23-1 is assigned to the ORF class and has an uncertain function. V lost 7 bases and J 4 bases, leaving 7 bases between the germline ends. CDR3 length equals 11 residues.

The chain couples TRBV14 to TRBJ2-1; 9 bases map to TRBD2. There are 19 residues in the CDR3. Germline assignment: CDR1 SGHDN and CDR2 FVKESK. With 3 bases clipped from V and 5 bases from J, the junction kept 17 bases outside the gene matches. Here the CDR3 reads CASSHRTPASGTGNNEQFF. DNA of the CDR3: TGTGCCAGCAGCCATAGGACACCGGCTAGCGGGACCGGCAACAATGAGCAGTTCTTC.

CDR3 DNA: TGTGCCAGTTCCCGACAGGAGAACCGCTACGAGCAGTACTTC. This gives the protein CASSRQENRYEQYF. This sequence joins TRBV19 and TRBJ2-7, with D maybe TRBD1 (6 bases). V lost 8 bases and J 3 bases, leaving 17 bases between the germline ends. The length of the CDR3 is 14 residues. Per the germline V gene, CDR1 is LNHDA and CDR2 is SQIVND (reference sequence).

The chain employs TRBV11-2 and TRBJ2-5; D perhaps matches TRBD2 (5 bases). V was pared by 1 base and J by 5 bases, with 11 bases between. The length of the CDR3 is 14 residues. Germline assignment: CDR1 SGHAT and CDR2 FQNNGV. This chain's CDR3 is CASSLGGYRETQYF. The CDR3 nucleotides are TGTGCCAGCAGCTTAGGAGGGTATCGGGAGACCCAGTACTTC. Full variable domain (missing parts from reference TRBV11-2 and TRBJ2-5): EAGVAQSPRYKIIEKRQSVAFWCNPISGHATLYWYQQILGQGPKLLIQFQNNGVVDDSQLPKDRFSAERLKGVDSTLKIQPAKLEDSAVYLCASSLGGYRETQYFGPGTRLLVL.

This clone is a singleton in its sample. Other DNA sequences of this sample code for an identical CDR3. The chain joins TRBV18 to TRBJ1-5; D gene unclear. The germline gives CDR1 KGHSH, CDR2 LQKENI. Trimming stripped 2 bases from V and 0 bases from J, with 8 bases between. The CDR3 length is 15 residues. The CDR3 bases are TGTGCCAGCTCACCATCGGCAGATAGCAATCAGCCCCAGCATTTT. This translates into CASSPSADSNQPQHF.

J is TRBJ1-5 and V is TRBV7-9, with D unresolved. Germline CDR1 reads SEHNR; CDR2 reads FQNEAQ (reference sequence). V shed 3 bases and J shed 6 bases, with 9 bases lying between them. CDR3 length: 13 residues. The CDR3 bases are TGTGCCAGCAGCTTTGTCGCAGGTCAGCCCCAGCATTTT. It codes for CASSFVAGQPQHF.

In DNA, the CDR3 is TGCGCCAGCAGCAGCCCCTTAGCGGGAGAAGAGACCCAGTACTTC. This codes for CASSSPLAGEETQYF. J is TRBJ2-5 and V is TRBV10-2; 9 bases agree with TRBD2. Germline CDR1 and CDR2: WSHSY and SAAADI. Trimming removed 6 bases from V and 3 bases from J; junction bases left unmatched: 8. The CDR3 length is 15 residues.

The gene calls are TRBV5-1 and TRBJ1-2, with TRBD1 as a possible D gene (5 bases). Germline CDR1 is SGHRS and CDR2 is YFSETQ. This CDR3 contains 16 residues. V was clipped by 2 bases and J by 7 bases, with 21 bases between them. The CDR3 DNA follows: TGCGCCAGCAGCTTCAGGGAAGGAGGGTCTGGCTCTGGCTACACCTTC. This codes for CASSFREGGSGSGYTF.

This chain links TRBV25-1 with TRBJ2-2; 13 bases align to TRBD2. CDR1 and CDR2 (germline): MGHDK, SYGVNS. V trimming: 4 bases; J trimming: 7 bases; junction bases outside the gene matches: 6. This CDR3 has 16 residues. The CDR3 loop reads CASSVRTSGSFGELFF. As DNA, the CDR3 is TGTGCCAGCAGTGTTAGGACTAGCGGGAGCTTCGGGGAGCTGTTTTTT. Using reference TRBV25-1 and TRBJ2-2 for the parts outside the CDR3, the full variable domain is EADIYQTPRYLVIGTGKKITLECSQTMGHDKMYWYQQDPGMELHLIHYSYGVNSTEKGDLSSESTVSRIRTEHFPLTLESARPSHTSQYLCASSVRTSGSFGELFFGEGSRLTVL.

V is TRBV7-2 and J is TRBJ2-7; a weak D match, TRBD2 (5 bases). CDR1 and CDR2 (germline): SGHTA, FQGNSA. CDR3 length equals 13 residues. The germline V and J ends were trimmed by 4 bases and 1 base, with 8 bases remaining between them. CDR3 coding DNA: TGTGCCAGCAGCTCTCGGACTTCCTACGAGCAGTACTTC. Translated, it gives CASSSRTSYEQYF.

This clone was seen only a few times. The chain links TRBV5-1 to TRBJ2-3; TRBD1 agrees at 7 bases. The V gene end was trimmed by 0 bases and the J gene end by 5 bases; junction bases not matched to a gene: 6. Germline V gene lookup returns CDR1 SGHRS and CDR2 YFSETQ. CDR3 length equals 15 residues. CDR3 DNA: TGCGCCAGCAGCTTGGCTGACAGGGATAAAGATACGCAGTATTTT. Protein sequence: CASSLADRDKDTQYF.

This clone was picked up one time. The chain carries TRBV29-1 and TRBJ2-5; 8 nucleotides match TRBD1. Germline V gene lookup returns CDR1 SQVTM and CDR2 ANQGSEA. This CDR3 is 16 amino acids long. The V segment lost 0 bases and the J segment 5 bases; nucleotides outside the gene matches: 11. The CDR3 here is CSVEDRSGGSGETQYF. The CDR3 DNA sequence: TGCAGCGTTGAAGATCGGTCAGGGGGCTCGGGGGAGACCCAGTACTTC.

This clone was observed a single time. The CDR3 is CASSFSRGGEQYF. Written as DNA, the CDR3 is TGTGCCAGCAGCTTTTCGCGAGGGGGCGAGCAGTACTTC. This rearrangement joins TRBV7-9 to TRBJ2-7; the D gene is possibly TRBD1 (6 bases). V was cut by 3 bases and J by 6 bases, with 12 bases left in between. Germline V gene data show CDR1 as SEHNR and CDR2 as FQNEAQ (reference sequence). This CDR3 is 13 amino acids long.

The V call is TRBV11-3, the J call TRBJ2-4; 8 bases map to TRBD1. V gave up 3 bases and J gave up 0 bases; unmatched junction bases: 7. Germline V CDR1 and CDR2: SGHNT, YENEEA. This CDR3 spans 17 amino acids. In DNA, the CDR3 is TGTGCCAGCAGCTTCGGACAGGGAATCGGAGCCAAAAACATTCAGTACTTC. This codes for CASSFGQGIGAKNIQYF.

This rearrangement joins TRBV28 to TRBJ1-2, with TRBD1 matching 8 bases. The CDR3 consists of 15 residues. J lost 4 bases, V lost 2 bases, and 6 bases had no gene match. Germline assignment: CDR1 MDHEN and CDR2 SYDVKM. CDR3 sequence (DNA): TGTGCCAGCAGTTTAACGGACAGGGCCGGCTATGGCTACACCTTC. Translation: CASSLTDRAGYGYTF.

The V gene is TRBV5-6, the J gene TRBJ2-5; tentatively, D is TRBD1 or TRBD2 (5 bases each). This CDR3 is built from 15 residues. Germline assignment: CDR1 SGHDT and CDR2 YYEEEE. Trimming cost V 2 bases and J 2 bases, with 13 bases left between them. This chain's CDR3 is CASSFGGPSQETQYF. The DNA for the CDR3 is TGTGCCAGCAGCTTTGGGGGTCCCTCACAAGAGACCCAGTACTTC.

The V call is TRBV6-1, the J call TRBJ2-1; 13 nucleotides line up with TRBD2. This CDR3 comprises 15 residues. With 10 bases clipped from V and 7 bases from J, the junction kept 10 bases outside the gene matches. The germline gives CDR1 MNHNS, CDR2 SASEGT. Written as DNA, the CDR3 is TGTGCCATCTCCACCCGGACTAGCGGGAGAAATGAGCAGTTCTTC. Translation gives CAISTRTSGRNEQFF.

This clone was detected ten times or more. This chain joins TRBV10-3 and TRBJ1-5, with D uncertain. V lost 3 bases to trimming and J lost 4 bases, with 10 bases between them. This CDR3 is built from 14 residues. Germline lookup yields CDR1 ENHRY and CDR2 SYGVKD. CDR3 amino acids: CAISDTDGNQPQHF. CDR3 DNA: TGTGCCATCAGTGATACTGACGGAAATCAGCCCCAGCATTTT.